These 22 T cell receptor beta chains originate from one sample sequenced in a study of glioma-infiltrating T cells. Using RNA template, CDR3s of TCR alpha and beta were amplified with iRepertoire arm-PCR. TCRdb redid the calling of the multiplex PCR reads with MiXCR, one entry per CDR3 protein. This table has approximately 93,000 distinct CDR3 sequences, 35% to 45% appearing once. Specimen: glioma tissue, nonneoplastic brain tissue, or PBMCs (not recorded which). Receptor source: a human donor with low-grade glioma or glioblastoma, undergoing nonglioma brain surgery, or in good health (not recorded which).

Many counts were recorded for this clonotype. The chain uses TRBV19 and TRBJ2-1; 12 bases align to TRBD2. V lost 6 bases and J lost 8; bases outside the gene matches: 8. CDR1 and CDR2 (germline): LNHDA, SQIVND (reference sequence). The CDR3 runs 15 residues. CDR3 bases: TGTGCCAGTAGAATAAGACTAGCGGGAGTGGATGAGCAGTTCTTC. Protein: CASRIRLAGVDEQFF.

Remarks on this clonotype: At one of its ends the junction is not consistent with the germline gene, which may arise from a read error. This rearrangement joins TRBV29-1 to TRBJ2-1; D unclear. Germline assignment: CDR1 SQVTM and CDR2 ANQGSEA. CDR3 length: 13 amino acids. The CDR3 spells CSVEPALGNAQFF. The CDR3 DNA is TGCAGCGTTGAACCGGCCTTGGGAAATGCGCAGTTCTTC.

This clonotype has only one observation. The chain couples TRBV5-1 to TRBJ2-7; D may correspond to TRBD1 or TRBD2 (5 bases each). This CDR3 is 13 amino acids long. Germline-derived CDR1 and CDR2 are SGHRS and YFSETQ. Trimming shortened V by 2 bases and J by 7 bases, and 13 bases separated the two germline ends. The CDR3 DNA sequence: TGCGCCAGCAGCTTAGGGACGAGCAATGAGCAGTACTTC. This translates into CASSLGTSNEQYF.

Comment on this clonotype: This is likely a read error, given that the CDR3 carries no conserved phenylalanine or tryptophan at its end. The chain carries TRBV6-2 or TRBV6-3 and TRBJ1-1; no clear D. This CDR3 is built from 14 residues. CDR1 and CDR2 (germline): MNHEY, SVGEGT. The DNA for the CDR3 is TGTGCTAGCACCGAAGGGTCCCAAGGCACTGAAGCTTTCCTT. Residues: CASTEGSQGTEAFL.

This chain uses TRBV7-6 with TRBJ2-4, with D possibly being TRBD2 (6 bases). CDR1 and CDR2 from the germline V gene are SGHVS and FNYEAQ. CDR3 size: 17 residues. Trimming pared 2 bases from V and 13 bases from J, leaving 27 bases between. CDR3 sequence: CASSLLRGYASYNEQYF. The CDR3 DNA follows: TGTGCCAGCAGCTTACTGCGGGGCTATGCTTCCTACAATGAGCAGTACTTC. The full variable domain, completed using reference TRBV7-6 and TRBJ2-4, is GAGVSQSPRYKVTKRGQDVALRCDPISGHVSLYWYRQALGQGPEFLTYFNYEAQQDKSGLPNDRFSAERPEGSISTLTIQRTEQRDSAMYRCASSLLRGYASYNEQYFGAGTRLSVL.

This clonotype was counted once. A read error may account for a junction end that differs from germline. The chain has TRBV6-6 and TRBJ1-5; 8 bases map to TRBD1. Germline lookup yields CDR1 MNHNY and CDR2 SVGAGI (reference sequence). There are 16 residues in the CDR3. The CDR3 DNA reads TGTGCCATCAGTGATCCGGGACAGGTGAGCAATCAGCCCCAGCATTTT. It yields the protein CAISDPGQVSNQPQHF.

V usage is TRBV14 and J usage is TRBJ2-3, with D possibly being TRBD1 or TRBD2 (6 bases each). The CDR3 is 13 residues long. CDR1 and CDR2 from the germline V gene are SGHDN and FVKESK. The CDR3 nucleotides read TGTTCCTGCAGCCTCGTAGGGGGGCAGGGGCAGTATTTT. Residues: CSCSLVGGQGQYF.

This clonotype was recorded at least ten times. The chain employs TRBV9 and TRBJ2-7, with D maybe TRBD1 (6 bases). CDR3 length: 15 residues. The V end lost 0 bases, the J end lost 4 bases, and 14 bases lay between the germline ends. Germline assignment: CDR1 SGDLS and CDR2 YYNGEE. In nucleotides, the CDR3 is TGTGCCAGCAGCGTAGAGTTGGGGGCCGCTTACGAGCAGTACTTC. It specifies CASSVELGAAYEQYF.

This clonotype was counted at least ten times. V usage is TRBV7-2 and J usage is TRBJ2-7, with 11 bases identical to TRBD1. After removal of 4 bases from V and 4 bases from J, the junction contained 3 bases not matched to a gene. This CDR3 contains 14 residues. Germline-derived CDR1 and CDR2 are SGHTA and FQGNSA. The CDR3 nucleotides read TGTGCCAGCAGCTGGACAGGGGGCGAGTACGAGCAGTACTTC. Amino acid sequence: CASSWTGGEYEQYF.

The V call is TRBV5-6, the J call TRBJ1-1; D is ambiguous. The germline CDR1 and CDR2 sequences are SGHDT and YYEEEE. V dropped 0 bases and J dropped 6 bases, with 15 bases sitting between them. The CDR3 consists of 15 residues. The CDR3 nucleotides are TGTGCCAGCAGCTTGGCGGGGATACGGGCGGCTGAAGCTTTCTTT. Protein: CASSLAGIRAAEAFF.

This clonotype was seen at least ten times. This chain uses TRBV20-1 with TRBJ2-2; D gene ambiguous. The CDR3 length is 13 residues. V was pared by 7 bases and J by 2 bases, with 11 bases between. From germline, CDR1 is DFQATT and CDR2 SNEGSKA (reference sequence). The CDR3, as DNA: TGCAGTGTAAGGGCCGATAACACCGGGGAGCTGTTTTTT. Translating it yields CSVRADNTGELFF.

This clonotype was recorded many times. The CDR3 is CASRAIGQGPREQYF. CDR3 nucleotides: TGTGCCAGCAGAGCAATAGGACAGGGGCCACGCGAGCAGTACTTC. The chain uses TRBV6-1 and TRBJ2-7, with TRBD1 matching 9 bases. CDR1 is MNHNS, CDR2 SASEGT, per germline. Trimming at V came to 6 bases and at J to 6 bases, leaving 12 bases not matched to a gene. The CDR3 covers 15 residues.

The chain is built from TRBV29-1 and TRBJ2-5; TRBD1 agrees at 10 bases. CDR1 is SQVTM and CDR2 is ANQGSEA in the germline V gene. The J segment lost 2 bases and the V segment lost 5 bases, leaving 2 bases of the junction unmatched. The CDR3 is 13 amino acids. CDR3 loop: CSVLDRGQETQYF. For the CDR3, the DNA is TGCAGCGTTCTGGACAGGGGGCAAGAGACCCAGTACTTC.

This clonotype was seen at least ten times. The CDR3 region has the DNA TGCAGTGCTCAGGCGCGACAGGTGAGCACTGAAGCTTTCTTT. Translated: CSAQARQVSTEAFF. The genes are TRBV20-1 and TRBJ1-1; tentative D call: TRBD1 (6 bases). Germline CDR1 reads DFQATT; CDR2 reads SNEGSKA (reference sequence). The CDR3 length is 14 residues. V gave up 5 bases and J gave up 4 bases, with 17 bases separating them.

CDR3 loop: CSGTSGQGAGEQFF. For the CDR3, the DNA is TGCAGTGGCACATCGGGACAGGGGGCAGGAGAGCAGTTCTTC. V and J are TRBV20-1 and TRBJ2-1; TRBD1 agrees at 12 bases. V dropped 7 bases and J dropped 10; count of bases not matched to a gene: 11. Per the germline V gene, CDR1 is DFQATT and CDR2 is SNEGSKA (reference sequence). The CDR3 has 14 residues.

The chain carries TRBV6-2 or TRBV6-3 and TRBJ2-5; 9 nucleotides line up with TRBD1. The CDR3 has 17 residues. The germline V gene has CDR1 MNHEY and CDR2 SVGEGT. The V gene end was trimmed by 2 bases and the J gene end by 5 bases; junction bases not matched to a gene: 12. The CDR3 bases are TGTGCCAGCAGTTACCCTACTTGGGACAGGGAAGGGGAGACCCAGTACTTC. Its protein is CASSYPTWDREGETQYF.

This clonotype was counted ten times or more. In DNA form, the CDR3 reads TGTGCCAGCAGCCTTGTGGGGGGATTGGATCAGCCCCAGCATTTT. Protein product: CASSLVGGLDQPQHF. The J gene is TRBJ1-5, the V gene TRBV7-2, with D perhaps TRBD1 (5 bases). The CDR3 extends over 15 amino acids. The germline CDR1 and CDR2 sequences are SGHTA and FQGNSA. Trimming left V 5 bases short and J 5 bases short, with 16 bases between.

This clonotype has only a few counts. A much more abundant neighbour one base away suggests this may be a read error. The rearrangement joins TRBV3-1 to TRBJ2-7; D unresolved. The germline gives CDR1 LGHDT, CDR2 YNNKEL (reference sequence). V lost 6 bases and J 3 bases, leaving 6 bases between the germline ends. The CDR3 consists of 11 residues. The CDR3 bases are TGTGCCAGCAGGCTTCACTACGAGCAGTACTTC. It translates to CASRLHYEQYF.

A remark on this clonotype: A read error may explain this, as a much larger clone is one base away. The chain uses TRBV9 and TRBJ2-7, with 7 positions matching TRBD1. CDR1 and CDR2 from the germline V gene are SGDLS and YYNGEE. CDR3 size: 14 residues. The CDR3 DNA reads TGTGCCAGCAGCGCGACAGGGTTCACCTACGTGCAGTACTTC. Amino acid sequence: CASSATGFTYVQYF.

This clonotype showed up just once. The CDR3 reads CSAGPGGRPIEQYF. DNA of the CDR3: TGCAGTGCTGGTCCTGGCGGGCGCCCCATCGAGCAGTACTTC. This rearrangement joins TRBV20-1 to TRBJ2-7; TRBD2 might be the D (5 bases). Germline V lookup: CDR1 DFQATT, CDR2 SNEGSKA (reference sequence). The CDR3 runs 14 residues. V lost 5 bases to trimming and J lost 6 bases, with 20 bases between them.

The table lists this clonotype with many counts. This sequence joins TRBV20-1 and TRBJ1-2, with unresolved D. CDR3 size: 12 residues. Trimming pared 3 bases from V and 4 bases from J, leaving 9 bases between. CDR1 DFQATT and CDR2 SNEGSKA come from the germline V gene (reference sequence). In nucleotides, the CDR3 is TGCAGTGCTAGCTTGGGCTTCTATGGCTACACCTTC. Its protein is CSASLGFYGYTF.

Remarks on this clonotype: Since no conserved phenylalanine or tryptophan closes the CDR3, a read error is the likely cause. The genes are TRBV2 and TRBJ1-3; TRBD1 might be the D (5 bases). Germline V lookup: CDR1 SNHLY, CDR2 FYNNEI. Trimming took off 6 bases at V and 6 bases at J, with 9 bases between the two ends. This CDR3 spans 12 amino acids. CDR3 sequence reads: CASRRTKNTIYL. CDR3 DNA sequence: TGTGCCAGCAGGAGGACAAAAAACACCATATATCTT.